One and the same sample provided the 31 T cell receptor beta chains below, sequenced in a study of T cells in Graves' hyperthyroidism and ophthalmopathy. It was RNA transcripts that yielded the amplified TCR beta CDR3 regions. HTBI primers were used for first-round RT-PCR of the TCR CDR3. In TCRdb, the multiplex PCR reads were re-called with MiXCR into one record per CDR3 protein. Here the sample spans some 770,000 distinct CDR3 sequences, about a sixth being singletons. What was sequenced was blood. All receptors come from a man between 18 and 35 years old with Graves' hyperthyroidism.

This clonotype was recorded many times. The rearrangement uses TRBV20-1 and TRBJ2-7; D not resolved. Trimming took off 7 bases at V and 0 bases at J, with 13 bases between the two ends. CDR1 and CDR2 from the germline V gene are DFQATT and SNEGSKA (reference sequence). CDR3 length: 13 amino acids. The DNA of the CDR3 is TGCAGTGTTGTGGGAACCAACTCCTACGAGCAGTACTTC. Translation gives CSVVGTNSYEQYF.

Many counts were recorded for this clonotype. The genes are TRBV20-1 and TRBJ2-1; 7 nucleotides align to TRBD1. The V segment lost 0 bases and the J segment 10 bases; nucleotides outside the gene matches: 9. The CDR3 loop spans 14 amino acids. CDR1 and CDR2 (germline): DFQATT, SNEGSKA (reference sequence). The CDR3 nucleotides read TGCAGTGCTAGAGATAGGGGGCCTAGCAGGGAGCAGTTCTTC. Translated: CSARDRGPSREQFF.

Remarks on this clonotype: A much larger clone is a single base away; this may be a read error. The chain has TRBV29-1 and TRBJ1-1, with 8 bases matching TRBD1. This CDR3 region has 15 residues. Germline CDR1 and CDR2: SQVTM and ANQGSEA. The junction had 13 bases not matched to a gene; V was cut back by 7 bases and J by 3 bases. The CDR3 region is CSASEQGGPDTEAFF. The CDR3 DNA reads TGCAGCGCTTCGGAACAGGGGGGTCCGGACACTGAAGCTTTCTTT.

There are a few counts of this clonotype. One base away lies a much larger clone, so this may be a sequencing read error. V gene TRBV2 combines with J gene TRBJ2-7; D is unclear. Germline assignment: CDR1 SNHLY and CDR2 FYNNEI. The CDR3 is 12 amino acids. CDR3 sequence (DNA): TGTGCCAGCAGTAATAGACCGGACGAGCAGTGCTTC. This sequence encodes CASSNRPDEQCF. Full variable domain (missing parts from reference TRBV2 and TRBJ2-7): EPEVTQTPSHQVTQMGQEVILRCVPISNHLYFYWYRQILGQKVEFLVSFYNNEISEKSEIFDDQFSVERPDGSNFTLKIRSTKLEDSAMYFCASSNRPDEQCFGPGTRLTVT.

The sample holds a few counts of this clonotype. The chain joins TRBV9 to TRBJ2-1; 7 nucleotides match TRBD2. There are 15 residues in the CDR3. Per germline, CDR1 SGDLS and CDR2 YYNGEE. J lost 1 base, V lost 3 bases, and 4 bases had no gene match. CDR3 loop: CASSGEGNSYNEQFF. For the CDR3, the DNA is TGTGCCAGCAGCGGGGAGGGGAATTCCTACAATGAGCAGTTCTTC.

This clonotype has ten or more counts. This rearrangement joins TRBV6-2 or TRBV6-3 to TRBJ1-5, with 8 bases aligning to TRBD1. The V and J ends lost 11 bases and 5 bases, in that order; junction bases with no gene match: 8. CDR3 length: 13 residues. The V gene's germline CDR1 is MNHEY and CDR2 SVGEGT. CDR3 amino acids: CASGQGLYQPQHF. CDR3 nucleotide sequence: TGTGCCTCTGGACAGGGCCTTTATCAGCCCCAGCATTTT.

This clonotype was observed a few times. The chain recombines TRBV10-3 with TRBJ1-5, with a weak D call TRBD1 (5 bases). Germline assignment: CDR1 ENHRY and CDR2 SYGVKD. There are 13 residues in the CDR3. V lost 6 bases and J lost 1, with 7 bases in between. The CDR3 here is CAIRRDSNQPQHF. DNA for the CDR3: TGTGCCATCAGACGGGACAGCAATCAGCCCCAGCATTTT.

J is TRBJ2-4 and V is TRBV28, with TRBD1 as a possible D gene (8 bases). This CDR3 contains 16 residues. Germline assignment: CDR1 MDHEN and CDR2 SYDVKM. V lost 5 bases to trimming and J lost 1 base, with 15 bases between them. The DNA of the CDR3 is TGTGCCAGCAGTCCCAGGGGGCGGGGGGCCAAAAACATTCAGTACTTC. This sequence encodes CASSPRGRGAKNIQYF.

Only a few counts were recorded for this clonotype. The V and J genes are TRBV28 and TRBJ2-1, with 11 bases aligning to TRBD2. CDR3 length: 16 amino acids. Germline V lookup: CDR1 MDHEN, CDR2 SYDVKM. Trimming cost V 8 bases and J 8 bases; bases outside gene matches: 14. The CDR3 DNA follows: TGTGCCAGCCTCGGCCTCTTTAGCGGGAGGGTAGATGAGCAGTTCTTC. Amino acids: CASLGLFSGRVDEQFF.

This clonotype was recorded at least ten times. The chain carries TRBV7-2 and TRBJ2-1; tentatively, D is TRBD2 (5 bases). Germline CDR1 SGHTA, CDR2 FQGNSA. This CDR3 is 13 amino acids long. Trimming removed 3 bases at V and 12 bases at J, with 15 bases between. CDR3: CASSFSEAGAQFF. The CDR3 nucleotides are TGTGCCAGCAGCTTCTCTGAGGCGGGCGCGCAGTTCTTC.

The rearrangement uses TRBV29-1 and TRBJ2-7; 8 bases line up with TRBD1. The CDR3 runs 13 residues. The ends lost 5 bases at V and 2 bases at J; junction bases unmatched: 5. Germline V CDR1 and CDR2: SQVTM, ANQGSEA. The CDR3 loop reads CSVRDRSAYEQYF. Written as DNA, the CDR3 is TGCAGCGTTCGGGACAGGTCAGCCTACGAGCAGTACTTC.

This clonotype was counted only a few times. The chain is built from TRBV6-2 or TRBV6-3 and TRBJ2-1; no firm D call. The CDR3 runs 13 residues. Germline values: CDR1 MNHEY, CDR2 SVGEGT. Trimming cost V 10 bases and J 4 bases, with 14 bases left between them. CDR3 residues: CAIFNTEYNEQFF. CDR3 nucleotide sequence: TGTGCCATCTTCAATACAGAGTACAATGAGCAGTTCTTC.

The chain employs TRBV9 and TRBJ2-1; 7 nucleotides align to TRBD1. CDR1 and CDR2 from the germline V gene are SGDLS and YYNGEE. The length of the CDR3 is 15 residues. After removal of 6 bases from V and 4 bases from J, the junction contained 10 bases not matched to a gene. CDR3 DNA: TGTGCCAGCACCAGGCCGGGGACAGCTTACAATGAGCAGTTCTTC. This codes for CASTRPGTAYNEQFF.

This rearrangement joins TRBV28 to TRBJ2-7; TRBD2 agrees at 7 bases. In germline, CDR1 is MDHEN, CDR2 SYDVKM. The CDR3 is 14 amino acids. V trimming: 6 bases; J trimming: 6 bases; junction bases outside the gene matches: 11. In nucleotides, the CDR3 is TGTGCCAGCAGCCCCACGGCGGGAGACGGCGAGCAGTACTTC. It translates to CASSPTAGDGEQYF. Variable domain in full (rest from reference TRBV28 and TRBJ2-7): DVKVTQSSRYLVKRTGEKVFLECVQDMDHENMFWYRQDPGLGLRLIYFSYDVKMKEKGDIPEGYSVSREKKERFSLILESASTNQTSMYLCASSPTAGDGEQYFGPGTRLTVT.

This clonotype was picked up a small number of times. A read error may account for a junction end that differs from germline. The rearrangement links TRBV10-3 to TRBJ2-7, with D possibly matching TRBD2 (6 bases). The CDR3 is 14 amino acids. Per germline, CDR1 ENHRY and CDR2 SYGVKD. The CDR3 bases are TGTGCCACCAGTCGGGACTTCCGTTCCTACGAGCAGTACTTC. It translates to CATSRDFRSYEQYF.

The chain employs TRBV7-9 and TRBJ1-1, with 8 bases aligning to TRBD1. The CDR3 is 16 residues long. V lost 0 bases to trimming and J lost 4 bases; unmatched junction nucleotides: 7. Germline V CDR1 and CDR2: SEHNR, FQNEAQ (reference sequence). CDR3 sequence reads: CASSLAMAGGSTEAFF. For the CDR3, the DNA is TGTGCCAGCAGCTTAGCGATGGCAGGGGGCTCCACTGAAGCTTTCTTT.

This clonotype was picked up many times. The V and J genes are TRBV11-1 and TRBJ2-7; D possibly corresponds to TRBD2 (5 bases). Germline loops: CDR1 SGHAT, CDR2 FQDESV (reference sequence). V shed 5 bases and J shed 7 bases, with 15 bases lying between them. This CDR3 comprises 13 residues. The CDR3 DNA reads TGTGCCAGCAGCCCGAGGGTGGCAGGAGAGCAGTACTTC. This translates into CASSPRVAGEQYF.

This clonotype was seen many times. The rearrangement uses TRBV20-1 and TRBJ1-5; possibly TRBD1 for D (5 bases). Trimming stripped 5 bases from V and 5 bases from J, with 10 bases between. CDR3 length: 12 amino acids. CDR1 is DFQATT and CDR2 is SNEGSKA in the germline V gene (reference sequence). CDR3 DNA: TGCAGTGCTCGCCAGGGCTATCAGCCCCAGCATTTT. It translates to CSARQGYQPQHF.

J is TRBJ1-2 and V is TRBV11-3; 7 bases match TRBD1. V was clipped by 5 bases and J by 3 bases; unmatched bases: 6. The CDR3 spans 14 residues. CDR1 and CDR2 (germline): SGHNT, YENEEA. The CDR3 DNA reads as TGTGCCAGCAGCCCAGGGGGATCCGACTATGGCTACACCTTC. It specifies CASSPGGSDYGYTF.

This clonotype was counted once. This chain uses TRBV19 with TRBJ2-6; 7 nucleotides align to TRBD1. CDR1 and CDR2 from the germline V gene are LNHDA and SQIVND (reference sequence). With 5 bases clipped from V and 0 bases from J, the junction kept 7 bases outside the gene matches. The CDR3 extends over 17 amino acids. The DNA for the CDR3 is TGTGCCAGTAGTCCGGGGACAGCTAGCTCTGGGGCCAACGTCCTGACTTTC. Protein: CASSPGTASSGANVLTF.

With respect to this clonotype: This may arise from a read error, as a much more abundant clone is one base away. The chain carries TRBV12-3 or TRBV12-4 and TRBJ2-1; D might be TRBD2 (5 bases). The CDR3 spans 12 residues. In nucleotides, the CDR3 is TGTGCCGGCAGATTTTTGAGGGATGAGCAGTTCTTC. Its protein is CAGRFLRDEQFF.

The chain carries TRBV27 and TRBJ1-6, with unresolved D. The CDR3 extends over 13 amino acids. The germline V gene has CDR1 MNHEY and CDR2 SMNVEV (reference sequence). Between the trimmed V and J ends, which lost 7 bases and 7 bases, there was a span of 11 bases. This CDR3 reads CASKFGWNSPLHF. The CDR3 DNA reads as TGTGCCAGCAAATTCGGCTGGAATTCACCCCTCCACTTT.

In this sample, this clonotype turned up once. The V and J genes are TRBV9 and TRBJ1-5; D is uncertain. Germline CDR1 SGDLS, CDR2 YYNGEE. CDR3 length equals 15 residues. Trimming removed 0 bases at V and 0 bases at J, with 7 bases between. This chain's CDR3 is CASSVDGYSNQPQHF. The CDR3 region has the DNA TGTGCCAGCAGCGTAGACGGGTATAGCAATCAGCCCCAGCATTTT.

This clonotype was detected ten times or more. This rearrangement joins TRBV6-1 to TRBJ2-1; TRBD2 matches 13 bases. The J segment lost 8 bases and the V segment lost 5 bases, leaving 6 bases of the junction unmatched. In germline, CDR1 is MNHNS, CDR2 SASEGT. The CDR3 covers 15 residues. The CDR3, as DNA: TGTGCCAGCAGTAGAACTAGCGGGAGGGCCGATGAGCAGTTCTTC. Translated, it gives CASSRTSGRADEQFF.

The sample holds many counts of this clonotype. The chain has TRBV5-1 and TRBJ1-1; D not certain. Germline CDR1 and CDR2: SGHRS and YFSETQ. The V end lost 5 bases, the J end lost 7 bases, and 36 bases lay between the germline ends. This CDR3 is built from 20 residues. The CDR3 DNA sequence: TGCGCCAGCAGTACCCGGCAGGCCCCTTTTCTACATTCTACAACTAATGAAGCTTTCTTT. Amino acid sequence: CASSTRQAPFLHSTTNEAFF.

The chain is built from TRBV6-1 and TRBJ2-1; 10 bases are a match to TRBD2. CDR1 MNHNS and CDR2 SASEGT come from the germline V gene. Unmatched junction bases numbered 12, after V lost 10 bases and J lost 9 bases. The CDR3 consists of 14 residues. The CDR3 protein is CATKEGLALGEQFF. For the CDR3, the DNA is TGTGCCACTAAGGAGGGACTAGCGTTGGGTGAGCAGTTCTTC.

As concerns this clonotype: Given the absence of the conserved phenylalanine or tryptophan at the CDR3 end, a read error is likely. The chain couples TRBV2 to TRBJ1-1; no definite D call. This CDR3 region has 15 residues. The V and J ends lost 1 base and 4 bases respectively, with 13 bases between them. The V gene's germline CDR1 is SNHLY and CDR2 FYNNEI. CDR3 region: CASSEVAAPGTEAFL. The CDR3 bases are TGTGCCAGCAGTGAAGTGGCTGCTCCGGGCACTGAAGCTTTCCTT.

The chain couples TRBV19 to TRBJ1-1, with D unclear. The CDR3 is 16 amino acids. V shed 0 bases and J shed 3 bases, with 14 bases lying between them. Germline V gene sequence: CDR1 LNHDA, CDR2 SQIVND (reference sequence). The CDR3 DNA follows: TGTGCCAGTAGTATAGATCGCCCCCAAGAGGACACTGAAGCTTTCTTT. Translating it yields CASSIDRPQEDTEAFF.

This clonotype occurred a few times. The DNA of the CDR3 is TGTGCCAGCAGCCAAGACTTGGGGAGCAGCGGGAGGCTGAACGAGCAGTTCTTC. Residues: CASSQDLGSSGRLNEQFF. J is TRBJ2-1 and V is TRBV3-1, with 9 bases lining up with TRBD2. Germline V gene lookup returns CDR1 LGHDT and CDR2 YNNKEL (reference sequence). V lost 0 bases, J lost 10 bases, and 16 bases stayed unmatched. This CDR3 region has 18 residues.

This clonotype has only a few counts. This chain uses TRBV7-9 with TRBJ2-2; TRBD1 aligns across 7 bases. Germline lookup yields CDR1 SEHNR and CDR2 FQNEAQ (reference sequence). CDR3 length equals 16 residues. After removal of 4 bases from V and 1 base from J, the junction contained 6 bases not matched to a gene. This CDR3 is CASSSLTGRNTGELFF. The CDR3 region has the DNA TGTGCCAGCAGCTCGCTGACAGGGAGGAACACCGGGGAGCTGTTTTTT.

The V gene is TRBV24-1, the J gene TRBJ1-2; no firm D call. The CDR3 contains 12 residues. The ends were cut back, 3 bases at V and 0 bases at J, with 1 base in the middle. Germline V gene sequence: CDR1 KGHDR, CDR2 SFDVKD. For the CDR3, the DNA is TGTGCCACCAGTGATCCTAACTATGGCTACACCTTC. This translates into CATSDPNYGYTF.